The 21 T cell receptor beta chains presented below share a single source sample, sequenced in a study of T cell responses to AZD1222 COVID-19 vaccine. The protocol was immunoSEQ multiplex PCR, while the TCRdb copy is restricted to in-frame clones and leaves out a portion. Of approximately 270,000 clones in the sample, 90% to 95% were seen once. The starting material was peripheral blood, obtained 28 days after the second AZD1222 dose. These receptors were taken from an adult who received the AZD1222 COVID-19 vaccine.

This clone was found once. The genes are TRBV2 and TRBJ1-1, with D hard to call. CDR1 is SNHLY and CDR2 is FYNNEI in the germline V gene. CDR3 length: 13 residues. V was shortened by 7 bases and J by 2 bases, with 11 bases between the two germline ends. The CDR3 DNA reads TGTGCCAGCATGAAGGAGGCAAACACTGAAGCTTTCTTT. This encodes CASMKEANTEAFF.

As for this clone: No conserved phenylalanine or tryptophan ends this CDR3, so it is likely a read error. The DNA is omitted, as the CDR3 cannot be located on it reliably, and the CDR3 follows TCRdb's listing. The chain is built from TRBV21-1 and TRBJ1-3. TRBV21-1 is a pseudogene locus. The CDR3 is 11 residues long, ends included. Here the CDR3 reads CASSRLRDPDH.

The chain uses TRBV19 and TRBJ1-1; D not certain. Germline V lookup: CDR1 LNHDA, CDR2 SQIVND (reference sequence). The CDR3 has 14 amino acids. The V end was cut by 3 bases, the J end by 2 bases, with 10 bases between. The CDR3 nucleotides are TGTGCCAGTAGTATTCGGACGGGAAACACTGAAGCTTTCTTT. Protein sequence: CASSIRTGNTEAFF.

The CDR3 here is CASREGRLGSTDTQYF. In DNA form, the CDR3 reads TGTGCCAGCAGAGAGGGGCGTCTCGGCAGCACAGATACGCAGTATTTT. The chain has TRBV5-4 and TRBJ2-3; the D gene could be TRBD1 or TRBD2 (5 bases each). Trimming removed 5 bases at V and 0 bases at J, with 16 bases between. The CDR3 is made up of 16 amino acids. Germline assignment: CDR1 SGHNT and CDR2 YYREEE (reference sequence).

The chain employs TRBV6-5 and TRBJ1-2, with D unclear. This CDR3 is 13 amino acids long. The germline V gene has CDR1 MNHEY and CDR2 SVGAGI. The V end lost 6 bases, the J end lost 0 bases, and 8 bases lay between the germline ends. CDR3 amino acids: CASRHSTNYGYTF. CDR3 DNA sequence: TGTGCCAGCAGGCACAGCACTAACTATGGCTACACCTTC.

The chain combines TRBV27 with TRBJ2-3; D call uncertain. CDR3 length: 17 amino acids. In germline, CDR1 is MNHEY, CDR2 SMNVEV (reference sequence). Between the trimmed V and J ends, which lost 7 bases and 4 bases, there was a span of 24 bases. CDR3 amino acids: CASTPGQAWPMADTQYF. The CDR3 DNA sequence: TGTGCCAGCACCCCGGGCCAGGCTTGGCCAATGGCAGATACGCAGTATTTT.

In its sample, this clone was seen a few times. The gene calls are TRBV28 and TRBJ1-5; D unclear. V shed 8 bases and J shed 7 bases, with 24 bases lying between them. Per the germline V gene, CDR1 is MDHEN and CDR2 is SYDVKM. This CDR3 comprises 16 residues. The chain's CDR3 is CASSLLLQVDAQPQHF. The CDR3 DNA reads TGTGCCAGCTCCCTACTTCTGCAGGTGGATGCACAGCCCCAGCATTTT.

The CDR3 here is CASTLGGSEPYNEQFF. The CDR3 coding sequence is TGTGCCAGCACCCTAGGGGGATCCGAGCCCTACAATGAGCAGTTCTTC. The J gene is TRBJ2-1, the V gene TRBV13; possibly TRBD1 for D (6 bases). Germline V gives CDR1 PRHDT, CDR2 FYEKMQ (reference sequence). This CDR3 comprises 16 residues. Between the trimmed V and J ends, which lost 7 bases and 2 bases, there was a span of 18 bases.

The chain has TRBV10-3 and TRBJ2-7; 8 nucleotides align to TRBD2. The CDR3 consists of 17 residues. The J segment lost 0 bases and the V segment lost 3 bases, leaving 10 bases of the junction unmatched. CDR1 ENHRY and CDR2 SYGVKD come from the germline V gene. For the CDR3, the DNA is TGTGCCATCAGTGACTCGGGAGGGGGAAGGAGCTCCTACGAGCAGTACTTC. Its translation is CAISDSGGGRSSYEQYF.

The V call is TRBV4-2, the J call TRBJ2-5; D unresolved. Germline V CDR1 and CDR2: LGHNA, YNFKEQ. CDR3 length: 14 residues. V lost 5 bases to trimming and J lost 4 bases, with 14 bases between them. The CDR3 DNA sequence: TGTGCCAGCAGCTCTCGGCTGACCCGAGAGACCCAGTACTTC. As protein: CASSSRLTRETQYF.

The chain carries TRBV6-6 and TRBJ1-1; no clear D gene. Trimming removed 4 bases from V and 2 bases from J, with 5 bases in between. The CDR3 extends over 12 amino acids. CDR1 is MNHNY, CDR2 SVGAGI, per germline (reference sequence). CDR3 nucleotide sequence: TGTGCCAGCAGTTCAGGAAACACTGAAGCTTTCTTT. This translates into CASSSGNTEAFF.

This clone showed up just a few times. V is TRBV11-2 and J is TRBJ2-7; D gene ambiguous. This CDR3 comprises 13 residues. The V end lost 1 base, the J end lost 4 bases, and 8 bases lay between the germline ends. The germline V gene encodes CDR1 SGHAT and CDR2 FQNNGV. Written as DNA, the CDR3 is TGTGCCAGCAGCTTAGTCCCTCAATACGAGCAGTACTTC. It specifies CASSLVPQYEQYF.

This clone appeared once. The rearrangement uses TRBV28 and TRBJ1-1, with a tentative D call TRBD1 (5 bases). Per the germline V gene, CDR1 is MDHEN and CDR2 is SYDVKM. The V and J ends lost 5 bases and 5 bases respectively, with 18 bases between them. CDR3 length: 15 residues. DNA for the CDR3: TGTGCCAGCAGTCCGCAGGGTTATAGTCAAACTGAAGCTTTCTTT. This codes for CASSPQGYSQTEAFF.

The CDR3 region has the DNA TGTGCCAGCAGTTACAGCGGGACAGCAACTAATTCACCCCTCCACTTT. Amino acids: CASSYSGTATNSPLHF. The chain employs TRBV6-2 or TRBV6-3 and TRBJ1-6, with 7 positions matching TRBD1. The V gene end was trimmed by 2 bases and the J gene end by 6 bases; junction bases not matched to a gene: 7. Germline V CDR1 and CDR2: MNHEY, SVGEGT. The CDR3 runs 16 residues.

The chain combines TRBV7-3 with TRBJ2-5, with D possibly TRBD2 on 7 matching bases. CDR1 SGHTA and CDR2 FQGTGA come from the germline V gene. V lost 5 bases and J lost 3, with 16 bases in between. The CDR3 consists of 15 residues. In nucleotides, the CDR3 is TGTGCCAGCAGCCCGACCGCGGGGGCTAAAGAGACCCAGTACTTC. Residues: CASSPTAGAKETQYF.

This clone has a single count. The chain links TRBV6-5 to TRBJ1-2; maybe TRBD1 (5 bases). The CDR3 contains 13 residues. Germline assignment: CDR1 MNHEY and CDR2 SVGAGI. With 6 bases removed from V and 4 bases from J, the gap between germline ends came to 12 bases. The CDR3 sequence is CASRGTGIYGYTF. In nucleotides, the CDR3 is TGTGCCAGCAGGGGGACGGGGATCTATGGCTACACCTTC.

This clone was observed once. The same CDR3 can be traced to other DNA sequences in this sample. The rearrangement joins TRBV7-9 to TRBJ1-1; perhaps TRBD1 as D (5 bases). Germline loops: CDR1 SEHNR, CDR2 FQNEAQ (reference sequence). The CDR3 is 12 residues long. The V end was cut by 6 bases, the J end by 4 bases, with 9 bases between. The CDR3 loop reads CASSSGGTEAFF. CDR3 DNA: TGTGCCAGCAGTTCGGGGGGCACTGAAGCTTTCTTT. Filled out from reference TRBV7-9 and TRBJ1-1, the complete variable domain reads DTGVSQNPRHKITKRGQNVTFRCDPISEHNRLYWYRQTLGQGPEFLTYFQNEAQLEKSRLLSDRFSAERPKGSFSTLEIQRTEQGDSAMYLCASSSGGTEAFFGQGTRLTVV.

The CDR3 is CASSLASGGARPGELFF. Here the CDR3 DNA reads TGTGCCAGCAGCTTGGCCAGCGGGGGGGCCCGACCCGGGGAGCTGTTTTTT. The genes are TRBV5-4 and TRBJ2-2, with TRBD2 identical over 10 bases. This CDR3 is built from 17 residues. With 0 bases clipped from V and 6 bases from J, the junction kept 8 bases outside the gene matches. In germline, CDR1 is SGHNT, CDR2 YYREEE (reference sequence).

This clone has just a few counts. The genes are TRBV6-2 or TRBV6-3 and TRBJ1-6; 7 nucleotides line up with TRBD1. The germline V gene has CDR1 MNHEY and CDR2 SVGEGT. This CDR3 has 15 residues. V lost 0 bases, J lost 9 bases, and 5 bases stayed unmatched. The CDR3 DNA is TGTGCCAGCAGTTACTCGACAGGGAGGGGTTCACCCCTCCACTTT. It translates to CASSYSTGRGSPLHF.

The chain couples TRBV3-1 (or the pseudogene TRBV3-2) to TRBJ1-1; a possible D gene is TRBD1 (5 bases). In germline, CDR1 is LGHDT, CDR2 YNNKEL (reference sequence). CDR3 length: 16 residues. V gave up 5 bases and J gave up 4 bases, with 20 bases separating them. The CDR3 sequence is CASSFRVGVEFTEAFF. The CDR3 DNA reads TGTGCCAGCAGCTTCAGGGTAGGAGTGGAGTTCACTGAAGCTTTCTTT.

The V call is TRBV9, the J call TRBJ1-1, with a possible D match to TRBD1 (5 bases). Deletions cut 1 base from V and 1 base from J, with 11 bases between. The CDR3 contains 15 residues. Germline V lookup: CDR1 SGDLS, CDR2 YYNGEE. CDR3 nucleotides: TGTGCCAGCAGCGTAACAGGAGCAAGGAACACTGAAGCTTTCTTT. Translated, it gives CASSVTGARNTEAFF. Supplemented by reference TRBV9 and TRBJ1-1, the full variable domain reads DSGVTQTPKHLITATGQRVTLRCSPRSGDLSVYWYQQSLDQGLQFLIQYYNGEERAKGNILERFSAQQFPDLHSELNLSSLELGDSALYFCASSVTGARNTEAFFGQGTRLTVV.